A single sample gave rise to the 13 T cell receptor beta chains below, sequenced in a study of shared clonotypes between healthy human individuals. This table comes from immunoSEQ multiplex PCR, and its TCRdb copy is limited to in-frame clones, with some not included. The sample contains around 1,900,000 clones, around 93% of which appear only once. The naive CD8 fraction comprised CD45RO-negative cells positively selected for CCR7 and excluded terminally differentiated effector memory CD45RA+ cells. What was sequenced was naive CD8+ T cells from PBMCs. These receptors came from a man between 18 and 35 years old in good health. Some clones in this sample may be carry-over from other donors' samples.

The chain combines TRBV5-8 with TRBJ1-1, with TRBD1 identical over 7 bases. V shed 0 bases, J shed 4 bases, and the junction held 0 bases outside the gene matches. This CDR3 region has 13 residues. CDR1 SGHTS and CDR2 YDEGEE come from the germline V gene. As DNA, the CDR3 is TGTGCCAGCAGCTTGGACAGGGGCACTGAAGCTTTCTTT. This gives the protein CASSLDRGTEAFF.

The CDR3 spells CASGPGLNTEAFF. The CDR3 DNA follows: TGTGCCAGCGGTCCAGGATTAAACACTGAAGCTTTCTTT. The chain links TRBV25-1 to TRBJ1-1; D unclear. Trimming took off 8 bases at V and 2 bases at J, with 12 bases between the two ends. This CDR3 comprises 13 residues. Per the germline V gene, CDR1 is MGHDK and CDR2 is SYGVNS.

Only a few counts were recorded for this clone. Distinct nucleotide sequences in the sample also encode this CDR3. This chain links TRBV7-9 with TRBJ2-7; no firm D call. V was cut by 0 bases and J by 5 bases, with 5 bases left in between. The CDR3 has 12 residues. CDR1 is SEHNR and CDR2 is FQNEAQ in the germline V gene (reference sequence). The CDR3 loop reads CASSLAGHEQYF. CDR3 nucleotide sequence: TGTGCCAGCAGCTTAGCGGGCCACGAGCAGTACTTC.

This chain links TRBV4-2 with TRBJ2-1; D unclear. Between the trimmed V and J ends, which lost 0 bases and 0 bases, there was a span of 12 bases. Germline CDR1 LGHNA, CDR2 YNFKEQ. The CDR3 totals 17 residues. The CDR3 spells CASSQDTRAYSYNEQFF. CDR3 DNA: TGTGCCAGCAGCCAAGATACTCGCGCCTACTCCTACAATGAGCAGTTCTTC.

The chain has TRBV10-2 and TRBJ2-7, with 7 nucleotides matching TRBD2. V lost 2 bases to trimming and J lost 0 bases; unmatched junction nucleotides: 10. The CDR3 is 17 amino acids. CDR1 and CDR2 (germline): WSHSY, SAAADI. The CDR3 spells CASSEPGLAAGSYEQYF. The CDR3 nucleotides are TGCGCCAGCAGTGAGCCTGGGCTAGCGGCCGGCTCCTACGAGCAGTACTTC.

This clone was picked up one time. This chain uses TRBV7-8 with TRBJ2-3; 12 bases are a match to TRBD2. The CDR3 contains 17 residues. V gave up 2 bases and J gave up 6 bases; unmatched junction bases: 9. CDR1 SGHVS and CDR2 FQNEAQ come from the germline V gene. The CDR3 region is CASSLSLAGGLWDTQYF. The CDR3 DNA reads as TGTGCCAGCAGCTTAAGCCTAGCGGGAGGGCTTTGGGATACGCAGTATTTT. The full variable domain, with the rest looked up from reference TRBV7-8 and TRBJ2-3, is GAGVSQSPRYKVAKRGQDVALRCDPISGHVSLFWYQQALGQGPEFLTYFQNEAQLDKSGLPSDRFFAERPEGSVSTLKIQRTQQEDSAVYLCASSLSLAGGLWDTQYFGPGTRLTVL.

V is TRBV27 and J is TRBJ1-2, with TRBD1 as a possible D gene (6 bases). Germline V CDR1 and CDR2: MNHEY, SMNVEV (reference sequence). The V end was cut by 6 bases, the J end by 0 bases, with 11 bases between. The CDR3 spans 14 residues. CDR3 bases: TGTGCCAGCAGGCGGACAGCCTCTAACTATGGCTACACCTTC. Protein sequence: CASRRTASNYGYTF.

This rearrangement joins TRBV4-3 to TRBJ2-1, with a tentative D call TRBD1 (6 bases). Trimming shortened V by 2 bases and J by 0 bases, and 11 bases separated the two germline ends. Germline V CDR1 and CDR2: LGHNA, YSLEER. This CDR3 has 16 residues. This chain's CDR3 is CASSQSQGSSYNEQFF. The CDR3 nucleotides read TGCGCCAGCAGCCAATCACAGGGTAGCTCCTACAATGAGCAGTTCTTC.

J is TRBJ2-7 and V is TRBV4-1, with 9 bases fitting TRBD2. This CDR3 is built from 17 residues. With V trimmed by 0 bases and J by 2 bases, 8 bases remained unmatched. The germline CDR1 and CDR2 sequences are MGHRA and YSYEKL. CDR3 bases: TGCGCCAGCAGCCAAGATGGCCTAGCGGGACTTACCTACGAGCAGTACTTC. Residues: CASSQDGLAGLTYEQYF.

This chain joins TRBV5-5 and TRBJ1-5, with no clear D. The length of the CDR3 is 12 residues. CDR1 SGHKS and CDR2 YYEKEE come from the germline V gene (reference sequence). Trimming removed 1 base at V and 6 bases at J, with 5 bases between. DNA for the CDR3: TGTGCCAGCAGCTTGATCGGTCAGCCCCAGCATTTT. It specifies CASSLIGQPQHF.

Regarding this clone: The same CDR3 also results from other DNA sequences found in this sample. The chain combines TRBV28 with TRBJ2-7; 7 bases fit TRBD2. The germline V gene encodes CDR1 MDHEN and CDR2 SYDVKM. The CDR3 totals 13 residues. Trimming at V came to 6 bases and at J to 3 bases, leaving 5 bases not matched to a gene. The CDR3 loop is CASSPGGNYEQYF. CDR3 in DNA: TGTGCCAGCAGCCCCGGGGGGAACTACGAGCAGTACTTC.

V is TRBV4-2 and J is TRBJ2-7; the match to TRBD1 covers 9 bases. Losses at the gene ends were 6 bases for V and 0 bases for J; bases not matched to a gene: 6. This CDR3 region has 15 residues. Germline V gene sequence: CDR1 LGHNA, CDR2 YNFKEQ. CDR3 DNA sequence: TGTGCCAGCAGTTATGGACAGGGGAGCTCCTACGAGCAGTACTTC. This sequence encodes CASSYGQGSSYEQYF.

This sequence joins TRBV5-1 and TRBJ2-5, with 8 bases identical to TRBD1. Germline CDR1 and CDR2: SGHRS and YFSETQ. CDR3 size: 15 residues. J lost 2 bases, V lost 6 bases, and 9 bases had no gene match. CDR3 region: CASTRRTGWQETQYF. DNA of the CDR3: TGCGCCAGCACCCGACGGACAGGGTGGCAAGAGACCCAGTACTTC.